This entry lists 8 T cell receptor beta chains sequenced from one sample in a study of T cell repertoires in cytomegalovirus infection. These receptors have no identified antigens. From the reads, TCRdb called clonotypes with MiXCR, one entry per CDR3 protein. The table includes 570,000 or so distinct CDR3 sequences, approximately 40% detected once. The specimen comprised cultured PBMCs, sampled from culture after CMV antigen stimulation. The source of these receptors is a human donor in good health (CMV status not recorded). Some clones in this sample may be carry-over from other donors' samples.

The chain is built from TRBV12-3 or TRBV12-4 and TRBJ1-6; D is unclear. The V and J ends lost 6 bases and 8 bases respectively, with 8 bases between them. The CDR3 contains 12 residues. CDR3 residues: CASRVADSPLHF. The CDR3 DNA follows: TGTGCCAGCAGGGTAGCCGATTCACCCCTCCACTTT.

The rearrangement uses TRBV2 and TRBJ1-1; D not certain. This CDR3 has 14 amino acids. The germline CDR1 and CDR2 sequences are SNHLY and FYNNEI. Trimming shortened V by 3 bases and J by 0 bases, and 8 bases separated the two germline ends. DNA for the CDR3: TGTGCCAGCAGTGATGGCGCCTTGAACACTGAAGCTTTCTTT. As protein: CASSDGALNTEAFF.

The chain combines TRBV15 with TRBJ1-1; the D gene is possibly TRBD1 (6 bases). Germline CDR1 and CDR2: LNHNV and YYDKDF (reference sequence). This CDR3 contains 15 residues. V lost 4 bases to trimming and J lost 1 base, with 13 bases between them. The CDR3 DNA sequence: TGTGCCACCAGCAAGGGGCAGGGGACGAACACTGAAGCTTTCTTT. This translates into CATSKGQGTNTEAFF.

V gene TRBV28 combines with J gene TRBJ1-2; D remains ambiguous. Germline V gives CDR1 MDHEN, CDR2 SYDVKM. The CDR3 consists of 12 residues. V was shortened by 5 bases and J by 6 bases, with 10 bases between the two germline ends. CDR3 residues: CASSLQRNGYTF. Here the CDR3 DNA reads TGTGCCAGCAGTCTCCAGAGAAATGGCTACACCTTC.

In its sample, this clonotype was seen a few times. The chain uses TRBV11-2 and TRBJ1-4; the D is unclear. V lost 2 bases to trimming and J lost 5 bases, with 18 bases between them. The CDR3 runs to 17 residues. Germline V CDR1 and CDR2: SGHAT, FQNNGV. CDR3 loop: CASSLPIRPSPNEKLFF. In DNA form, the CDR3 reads TGTGCCAGCAGCTTACCAATTCGACCGAGTCCAAATGAAAAACTGTTTTTT.

The CDR3 DNA is TGTGCCAGTAGTATTAGCGGGAGCGAGGCAGATACGCAGTATTTT. Translated, it gives CASSISGSEADTQYF. This chain joins TRBV19 and TRBJ2-3; TRBD2 aligns across 9 bases. Germline values: CDR1 LNHDA, CDR2 SQIVND (reference sequence). Trimming cost V 3 bases and J 4 bases; bases outside gene matches: 5. This CDR3 has 15 amino acids. Complete variable domain (other parts from reference TRBV19 and TRBJ2-3): DGGITQSPKYLFRKEGQNVTLSCEQNLNHDAMYWYRQDPGQGLRLIYYSQIVNDFQKGDIAEGYSVSREKKESFPLTVTSAQKNPTAFYLCASSISGSEADTQYFGPGTRLTVL.

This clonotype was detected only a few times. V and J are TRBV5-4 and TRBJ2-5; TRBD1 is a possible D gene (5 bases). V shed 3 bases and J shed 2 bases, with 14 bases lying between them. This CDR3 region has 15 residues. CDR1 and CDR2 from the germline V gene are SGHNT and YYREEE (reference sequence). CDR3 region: CASSSRVADQETQYF. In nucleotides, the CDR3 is TGTGCCAGCAGCTCCAGGGTGGCAGATCAAGAGACCCAGTACTTC. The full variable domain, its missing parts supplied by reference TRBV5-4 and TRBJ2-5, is ETGVTQSPTHLIKTRGQQVTLRCSSQSGHNTVSWYQQALGQGPQFIFQYYREEENGRGNFPPRFSGLQFPNYSSELNVNALELDDSALYLCASSSRVADQETQYFGPGTRLLVL.

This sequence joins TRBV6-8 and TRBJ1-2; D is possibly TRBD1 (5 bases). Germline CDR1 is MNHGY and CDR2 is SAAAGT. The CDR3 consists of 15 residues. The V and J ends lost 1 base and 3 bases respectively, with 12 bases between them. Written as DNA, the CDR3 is TGTGCCAGCAGTTACTTACCCAGGGACGACTATGGCTACACCTTC. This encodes CASSYLPRDDYGYTF.